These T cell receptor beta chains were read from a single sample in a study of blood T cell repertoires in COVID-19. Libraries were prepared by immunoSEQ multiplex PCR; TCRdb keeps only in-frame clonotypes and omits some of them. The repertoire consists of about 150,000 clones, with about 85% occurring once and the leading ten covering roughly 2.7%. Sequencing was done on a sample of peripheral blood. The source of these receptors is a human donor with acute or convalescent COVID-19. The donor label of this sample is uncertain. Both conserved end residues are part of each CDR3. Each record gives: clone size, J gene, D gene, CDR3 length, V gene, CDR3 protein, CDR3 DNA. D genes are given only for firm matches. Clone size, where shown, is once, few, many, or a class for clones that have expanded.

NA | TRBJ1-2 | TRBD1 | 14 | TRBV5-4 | CASSSGGSAYGYTF | TGTGCCAGCAGCTCAGGGGGCTCAGCATATGGCTACACCTTC
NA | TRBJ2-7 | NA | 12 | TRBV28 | CASSLRSYEQYF | TGTGCCAGCAGTTTGCGTTCCTACGAGCAGTACTTC
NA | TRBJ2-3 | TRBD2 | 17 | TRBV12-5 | CASGSYMTGGRGDTQYF | TGTGCTAGTGGTTCTTATATGACGGGGGGGCGTGGAGATACGCAGTATTTT
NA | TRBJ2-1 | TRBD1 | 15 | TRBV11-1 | CASSWGQGKGNEQFF | TGTGCCAGCAGCTGGGGACAGGGCAAGGGCAATGAGCAGTTCTTC
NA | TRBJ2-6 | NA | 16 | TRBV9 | CASSIGGLAGANVLTF | TGTGCCAGCAGCATCGGGGGTCTGGCTGGGGCCAACGTCCTGACTTTC
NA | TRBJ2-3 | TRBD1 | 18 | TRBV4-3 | CASSQEPSGTGFTDTQYF | TGCGCCAGCAGCCAGGAACCGTCCGGGACAGGCTTCACAGATACGCAGTATTTT
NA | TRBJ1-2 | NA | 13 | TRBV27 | CASGAGHGYGYTF | TGTGCCAGCGGGGCAGGGCATGGCTATGGCTACACCTTC
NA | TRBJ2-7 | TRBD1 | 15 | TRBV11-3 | CASSPGQGDTYEQYF | TGTGCCAGCAGCCCCGGACAGGGGGACACCTACGAGCAGTACTTC
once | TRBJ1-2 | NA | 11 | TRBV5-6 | CASSSPRGYTF | TGTGCCAGCAGCTCCCCACGGGGCTACACCTTC
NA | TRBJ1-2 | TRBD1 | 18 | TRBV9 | CASSTGTGGSFTPYGYTF | TGTGCCAGCAGCACCGGGACAGGGGGCAGCTTTACTCCCTATGGCTACACCTTC
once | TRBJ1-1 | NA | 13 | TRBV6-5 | CASSYTGNTEAFF | TGTGCCAGCAGTTACACGGGTAACACTGAAGCTTTCTTT
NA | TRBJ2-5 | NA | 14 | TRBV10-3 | CAISDLDRRETQYF | TGTGCCATCAGTGACCTCGACAGGCGAGAGACCCAGTACTTC
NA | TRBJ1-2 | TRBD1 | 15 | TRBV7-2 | CASSSTGGANYGYTF | TGTGCCAGCAGCTCGACAGGGGGCGCGAACTATGGCTACACCTTC
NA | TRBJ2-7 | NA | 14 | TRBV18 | CASSPPSLTYEQYF | TGTGCCAGCTCACCACCTTCGTTAACCTACGAGCAGTACTTC
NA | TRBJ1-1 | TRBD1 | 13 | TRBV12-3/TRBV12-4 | CASTDRGNTEAFF | TGTGCCAGCACAGACAGGGGGAACACTGAAGCTTTCTTT
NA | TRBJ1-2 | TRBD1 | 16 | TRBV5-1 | CASSSHRGPAPVGYTF | TGCGCCAGCAGCAGCCACAGGGGGCCGGCTCCGGTGGGCTACACCTTC
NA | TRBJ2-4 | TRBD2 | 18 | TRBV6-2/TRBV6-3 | CASSYQREGGIAKNIQYF | TGTGCCAGCAGTTACCAGCGGGAGGGCGGAATAGCCAAAAACATTCAGTACTTC
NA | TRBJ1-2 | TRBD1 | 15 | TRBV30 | CASRDRGPRDYGYTF | TGTGCCAGCCGGGACAGGGGGCCAAGGGACTATGGCTACACCTTC
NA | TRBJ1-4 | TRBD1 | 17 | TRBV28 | CASSLFKSGQGNEKLFF | TGTGCCAGCAGTTTATTTAAGAGTGGACAGGGAAATGAAAAACTGTTTTTT
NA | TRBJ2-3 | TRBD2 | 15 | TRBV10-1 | CASSAPRGRRDTQYF | TGCGCCAGCTCGGCCCCCCGCGGGAGGAGAGATACGCAGTATTTT
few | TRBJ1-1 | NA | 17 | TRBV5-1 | CASSYKFGGAGGSEAFF | TGCGCCAGCAGCTACAAATTTGGGGGCGCGGGTGGATCTGAAGCTTTCTTT
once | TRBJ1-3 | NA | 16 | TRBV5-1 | CASGLAPGVSGNTIYF | TGCGCCAGCGGGCTTGCACCTGGCGTCTCTGGAAACACCATATATTTT
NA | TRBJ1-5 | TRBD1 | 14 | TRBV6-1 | CASSEGQGAQPQHF | TGTGCCAGCAGTGAAGGACAGGGAGCCCAGCCCCAGCATTTT
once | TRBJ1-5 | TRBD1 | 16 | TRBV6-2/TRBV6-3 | CASRPTGGDSNQPQHF | TGTGCCAGCAGGCCTACAGGGGGAGATAGCAATCAGCCCCAGCATTTT
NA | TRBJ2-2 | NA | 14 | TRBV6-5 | CASSDLLATGELFF | TGTGCCAGCAGCGACCTGCTAGCCACCGGGGAGCTGTTTTTT
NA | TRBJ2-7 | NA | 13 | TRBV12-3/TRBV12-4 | CASSWFSGYEQYF | TGTGCCAGCAGTTGGTTTAGCGGCTACGAGCAGTACTTC
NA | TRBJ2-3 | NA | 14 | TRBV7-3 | CASSLRRDTDTQYF | TGTGCCAGCAGCTTAAGACGGGACACAGATACGCAGTATTTT
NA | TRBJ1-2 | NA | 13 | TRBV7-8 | CASSPAANYGYTF | TGTGCCAGCAGCCCAGCCGCTAACTATGGCTACACCTTC
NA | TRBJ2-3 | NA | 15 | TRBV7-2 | CASSPGGQASDTQYF | TGTGCCAGCAGTCCCGGGGGGCAGGCATCAGATACGCAGTATTTT
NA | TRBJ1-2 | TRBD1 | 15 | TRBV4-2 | CASSQDRDRVYGYTF | TGTGCCAGCAGCCAAGATCGGGACAGGGTCTATGGCTACACCTTC
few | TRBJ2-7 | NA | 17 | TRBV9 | CASSVATGAGDSYEQYF | TGTGCCAGCAGCGTAGCTACTGGGGCAGGGGACTCCTACGAGCAGTACTTC
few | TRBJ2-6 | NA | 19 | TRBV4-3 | CASSQDLRGQTSGANVLTF | TGCGCCAGCAGCCAAGATCTCAGAGGACAGACGTCTGGGGCCAACGTCCTGACTTTC
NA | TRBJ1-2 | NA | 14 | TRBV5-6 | CASSPGEQTYGYTF | TGTGCCAGCAGCCCCGGGGAACAGACCTATGGCTACACCTTC
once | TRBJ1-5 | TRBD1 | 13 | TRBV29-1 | CSVRQGADQPQHF | TGCAGCGTCCGACAGGGGGCGGATCAGCCCCAGCATTTT
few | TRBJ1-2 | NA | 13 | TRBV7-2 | CASSLSLADGYTF | TGTGCCAGCAGCTTATCTTTGGCTGATGGCTACACCTTC
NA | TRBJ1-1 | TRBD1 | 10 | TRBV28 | CATRDREAFF | TGTGCCACCCGGGACAGAGAAGCTTTCTTT
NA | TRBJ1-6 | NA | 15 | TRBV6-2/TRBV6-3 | CASSKRSSYNSPLHF | TGTGCCAGCAGCAAAAGGAGCTCCTATAATTCACCCCTCCACTTT
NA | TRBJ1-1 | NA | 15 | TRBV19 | CASSPLDRRYTEAFF | TGTGCCAGTAGTCCATTAGACAGGCGCTACACTGAAGCTTTCTTT
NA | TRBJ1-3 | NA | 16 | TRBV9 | CASSVGTDPLGNTIYF | TGTGCCAGCAGCGTAGGGACAGACCCTCTGGGAAACACCATATATTTT
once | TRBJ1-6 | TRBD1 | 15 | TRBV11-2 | CASSRGQGLYSPLHF | TGTGCCAGCAGCCGGGGACAGGGGTTATACTCACCCCTCCACTTT
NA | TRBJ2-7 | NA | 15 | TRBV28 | CASSSGVSVYYEQYF | TGTGCCAGCAGCTCAGGGGTTTCCGTCTACTACGAGCAGTACTTC
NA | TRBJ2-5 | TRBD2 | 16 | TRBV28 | CASSSWGAGGQETQYF | TGTGCCAGCAGTTCCTGGGGAGCGGGGGGACAAGAGACCCAGTACTTC
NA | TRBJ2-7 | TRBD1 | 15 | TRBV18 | CASSPGTQGAYEQYF | TGTGCCAGCTCACCTGGAACACAGGGGGCCTACGAGCAGTACTTC
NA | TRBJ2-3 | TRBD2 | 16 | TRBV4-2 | CASSHQLGGSSDTQYF | TGTGCCAGCAGCCACCAGCTAGGCGGGAGCTCAGATACGCAGTATTTT
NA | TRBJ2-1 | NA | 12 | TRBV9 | CASSPKDSKQFF | TGTGCCAGCAGCCCTAAGGACAGCAAGCAGTTCTTC
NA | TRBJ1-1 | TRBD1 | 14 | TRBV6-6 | CASRKGQLNTEAFF | TGTGCCAGCAGAAAGGGACAGTTGAACACTGAAGCTTTCTTT